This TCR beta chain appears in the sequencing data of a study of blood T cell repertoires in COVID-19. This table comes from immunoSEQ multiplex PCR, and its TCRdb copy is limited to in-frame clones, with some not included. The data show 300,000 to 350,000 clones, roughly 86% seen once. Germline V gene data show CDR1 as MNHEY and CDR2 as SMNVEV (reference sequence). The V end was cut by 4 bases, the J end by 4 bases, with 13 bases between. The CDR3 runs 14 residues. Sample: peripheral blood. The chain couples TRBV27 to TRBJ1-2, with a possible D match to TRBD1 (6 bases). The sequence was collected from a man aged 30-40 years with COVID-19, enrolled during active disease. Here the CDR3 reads CASSSRDNLYGYTF. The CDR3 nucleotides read TGTGCCAGCAGTTCCAGGGACAATCTCTATGGCTACACCTTC.